This TCR beta chain originates from a study of Ad26.COV2.S vaccination and SARS-CoV-2 variants listed by TCRdb under 2021. Turning to the overall study: Vaccine-arm donors were drawn from COV1001, a multicentre, randomized, double-blind, placebo-controlled phase I-IIa trial of Ad26.COV2.S in healthy adults. Dosing of Ad26.COV2.S was intramuscular, at either 5x10^10 or 1x10^11 viral particles, delivered as one shot or as two shots spaced 56 days apart. TCRbeta repertoire sequencing served as the tool for gauging how specific and how broad the SARS-CoV-2-reactive T cell receptors were following Ad26.COV2.S vaccination. A total of 32 samples were included in the TCR-sequenced set, comprising approximately 20 Ad26.COV2.S vaccine recipients, 5 placebo recipients and 8 SARS-CoV-2 convalescent individuals. Participants in the trial were split at random into five groups of five each, receiving low-dose or high-dose Ad26.COV2.S once or twice, or else placebo on both occasions. Throughout the experiments and outcome assessment, investigators stayed blinded to trial group allocation. The research as a whole found: Non-spike TCR breadth was comparable between vaccine and placebo recipients, consistent with the vaccine containing only spike. The study was not powered for comparison of responses between vaccine doses or regimens. Ad26.COV2.S recipients had higher spike-specific TCR breadth than placebo recipients (P = 0.0014). It was noted by the authors that total T cell responses may have been underestimated by the TCR breadth and depth analyses. After vaccination, spike-specific CD8+ and CD4+ T cell responses were reported to show substantial breadth.

As for this clone: Its antigen is not yet known. One base away there is no much larger clone; base qualities are not given.

The germline V gene supplies CDR1 KGHSH and CDR2 LQKENI. The CDR3 runs 15 residues from the cysteine to the phenylalanine. The read is trimmed to its CDR3 DNA, 45 bases read in frame from base 1. V drops 6 bases and J drops 1 base, leaving 15 bases in between. The sample's treatment or condition, from its label and the paper: over 15 received Ad26.COV2.S at low or high dose, single or two shots; about 5 received placebo; per-sample allocation not given. For vaccine and placebo recipients, repertoires were sequenced using samples collected on day 63 after the first injection. Between 29 July and 7 August 2020, Cohort 1b enrolled 25 adults aged 18-55 years at one site in Boston, USA. Ad26.COV2.S was a replication-incompetent adenovirus type 26 vector expressing a prefusion-stabilized SARS-CoV-2 spike protein from the original Wuhan strain. TCRbeta CDR3 regions were sequenced with the immunoSEQ Assay. After extraction, genomic DNA underwent amplification by bias-controlled multiplex PCR, followed by high-throughput sequencing. The authors processed their data as follows. To quantify the absolute abundance of every unique TCRbeta CDR3 region, sequences were collapsed and filtered. T cell fraction was estimated by normalization of TCRbeta template counts to usable DNA, with usable DNA being measured through amplification of reference genes present in all nucleated cells. Repertoire TCRs were annotated as SARS-CoV-2-specific by exact matching of V gene, CDR3 amino acid sequence and J gene to a known reactive TCR set. The reference SARS-CoV-2 TCR set was obtained from MIRA and was filtered for enrichment in COVID-19-positive ImmuneCODE repertoires, whereby public or cross-reactive TCRs were removed. Drawing on the MIRA antigens, annotated TCRs were analysed further at the level of specific ORF or position within ORF. Breadth was defined as the number of annotated unique rearrangements divided by the total number of unique productive rearrangements, and depth was defined as the summed frequency of the annotated unique rearrangements. TCR breadth was compared between groups using two-sided Wilcoxon rank-sum tests. The table comes from immuneACCESS by way of TCRdb, which keeps in-frame sequences with V and J called. Part of the clones is missing from these tables; in studies checked, under half for an unresolved V gene and the rest for unknown reasons. V, J and clone size are those of that table, while D and trimming were read from the DNA. This sample lists 300,000 to 400,000 clones; 88% were detected once. Approximately 5.9% of the sample rests with the top ten.

Recombination joined TRBV18 with TRBJ2-5; the D gene remains uncertain. Sequenced material: peripheral blood, taken in a trial of Ad26.COV2.S vaccine versus placebo. This receptor was obtained from a person aged 18-65 years who received the Ad26.COV2.S COVID-19 vaccine or a placebo. The CDR3 region has the sequence CASSIRPSSQETQYF. DNA sequence: TGTGCCAGCTCGATACGCCCAAGTAGCCAAGAGACCCAGTACTTC.